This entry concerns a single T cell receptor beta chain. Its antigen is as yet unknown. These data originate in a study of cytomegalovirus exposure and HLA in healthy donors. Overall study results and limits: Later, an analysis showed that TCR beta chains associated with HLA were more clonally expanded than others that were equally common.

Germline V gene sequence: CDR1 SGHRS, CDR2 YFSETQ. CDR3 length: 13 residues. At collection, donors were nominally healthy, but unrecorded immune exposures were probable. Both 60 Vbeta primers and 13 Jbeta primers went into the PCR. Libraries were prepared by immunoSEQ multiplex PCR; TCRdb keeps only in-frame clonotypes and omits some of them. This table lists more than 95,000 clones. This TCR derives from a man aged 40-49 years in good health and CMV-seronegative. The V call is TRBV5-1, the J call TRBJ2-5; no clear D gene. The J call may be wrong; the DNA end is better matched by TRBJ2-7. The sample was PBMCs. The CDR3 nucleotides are TGCGCCAGCAGCTTGGAGGAGAATAGCGAGCAGTACTTC. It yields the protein CASSLEENSEQYF.